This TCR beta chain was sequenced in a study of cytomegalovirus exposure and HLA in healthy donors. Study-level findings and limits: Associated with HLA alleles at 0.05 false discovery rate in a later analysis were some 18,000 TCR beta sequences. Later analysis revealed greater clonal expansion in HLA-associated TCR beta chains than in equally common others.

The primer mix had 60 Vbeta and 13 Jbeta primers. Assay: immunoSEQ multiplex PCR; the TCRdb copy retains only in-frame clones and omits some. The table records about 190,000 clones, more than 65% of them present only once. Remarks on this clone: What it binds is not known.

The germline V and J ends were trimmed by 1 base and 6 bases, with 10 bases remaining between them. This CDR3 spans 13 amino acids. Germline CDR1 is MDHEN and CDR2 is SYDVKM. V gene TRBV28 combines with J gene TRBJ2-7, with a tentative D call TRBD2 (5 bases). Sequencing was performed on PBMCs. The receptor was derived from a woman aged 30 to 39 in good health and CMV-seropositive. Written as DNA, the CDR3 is TGTGCCAGCAGTTTATTGGTCGGGGTCGAGCAGTACTTC. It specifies CASSLLVGVEQYF. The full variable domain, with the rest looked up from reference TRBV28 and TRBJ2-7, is DVKVTQSSRYLVKRTGEKVFLECVQDMDHENMFWYRQDPGLGLRLIYFSYDVKMKEKGDIPEGYSVSREKKERFSLILESASTNQTSMYLCASSLLVGVEQYFGPGTRLTVT.